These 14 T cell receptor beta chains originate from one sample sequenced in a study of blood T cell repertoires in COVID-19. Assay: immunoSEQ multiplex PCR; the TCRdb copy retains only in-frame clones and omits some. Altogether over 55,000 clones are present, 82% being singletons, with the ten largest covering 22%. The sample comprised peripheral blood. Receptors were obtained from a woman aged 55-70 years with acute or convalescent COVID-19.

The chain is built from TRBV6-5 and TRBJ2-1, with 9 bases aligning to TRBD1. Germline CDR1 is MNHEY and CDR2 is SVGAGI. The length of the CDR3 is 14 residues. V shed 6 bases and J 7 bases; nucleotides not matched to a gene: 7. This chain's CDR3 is CASSPWTGENEQFF. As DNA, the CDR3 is TGTGCCAGCAGCCCCTGGACAGGGGAGAATGAGCAGTTCTTC.

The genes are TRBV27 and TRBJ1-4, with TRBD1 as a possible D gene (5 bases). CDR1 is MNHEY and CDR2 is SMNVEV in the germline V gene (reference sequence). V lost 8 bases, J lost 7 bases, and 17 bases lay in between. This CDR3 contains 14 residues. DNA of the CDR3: TGTGCCAGCGGGACGGGGGTGGAGGGTGAAAAACTGTTTTTT. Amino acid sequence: CASGTGVEGEKLFF.

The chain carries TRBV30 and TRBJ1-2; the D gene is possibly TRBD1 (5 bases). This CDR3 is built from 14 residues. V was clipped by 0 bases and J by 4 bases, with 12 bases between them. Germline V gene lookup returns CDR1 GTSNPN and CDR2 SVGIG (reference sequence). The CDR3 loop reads CAWSVPGRAYGYTF. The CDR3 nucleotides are TGTGCCTGGAGTGTACCAGGGAGGGCCTATGGCTACACCTTC.

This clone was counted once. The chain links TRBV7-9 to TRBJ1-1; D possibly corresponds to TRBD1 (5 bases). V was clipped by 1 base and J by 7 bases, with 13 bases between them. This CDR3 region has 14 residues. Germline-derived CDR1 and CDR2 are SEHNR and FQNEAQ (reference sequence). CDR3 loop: CASSLEDKLLEAFF. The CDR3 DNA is TGTGCCAGCAGCTTAGAGGACAAGCTTCTTGAAGCTTTCTTT.

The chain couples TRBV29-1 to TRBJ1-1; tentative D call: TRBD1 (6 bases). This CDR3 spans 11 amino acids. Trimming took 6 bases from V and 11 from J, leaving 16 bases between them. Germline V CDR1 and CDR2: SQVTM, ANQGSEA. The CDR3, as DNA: TGCAGCGTAATGGGGGCCTCTACGGCTTTCTTT. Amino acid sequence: CSVMGASTAFF.

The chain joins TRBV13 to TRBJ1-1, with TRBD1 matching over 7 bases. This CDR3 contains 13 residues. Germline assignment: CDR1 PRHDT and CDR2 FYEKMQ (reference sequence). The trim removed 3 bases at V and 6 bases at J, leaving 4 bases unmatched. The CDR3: CASSFTGAPEAFF. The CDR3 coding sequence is TGTGCCAGCAGCTTTACAGGGGCCCCTGAAGCTTTCTTT. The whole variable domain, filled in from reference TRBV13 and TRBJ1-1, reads AAGVIQSPRHLIKEKRETATLKCYPIPRHDTVYWYQQGPGQDPQFLISFYEKMQSDKGSIPDRFSAQQFSDYHSELNMSSLELGDSALYFCASSFTGAPEAFFGQGTRLTVV.

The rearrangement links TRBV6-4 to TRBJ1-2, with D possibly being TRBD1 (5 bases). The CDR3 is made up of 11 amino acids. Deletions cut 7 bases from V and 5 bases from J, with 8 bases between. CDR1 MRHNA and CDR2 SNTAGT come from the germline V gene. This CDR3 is CASKGRYGYTF. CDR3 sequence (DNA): TGTGCCAGCAAGGGGCGGTATGGCTACACCTTC.

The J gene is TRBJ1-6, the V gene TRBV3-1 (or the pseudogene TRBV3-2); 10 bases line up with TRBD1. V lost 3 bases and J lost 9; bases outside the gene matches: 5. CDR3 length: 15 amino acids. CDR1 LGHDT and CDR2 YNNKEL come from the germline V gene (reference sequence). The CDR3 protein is CASSQGGQGGSPLHF. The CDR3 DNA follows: TGTGCCAGCAGCCAGGGAGGACAGGGGGGTTCACCCCTCCACTTT.

CDR3 DNA sequence: TGTGCCAGTACCCATTCCGTCTACTACGAAGAAAAACTGTTTTTT. Translating it yields CASTHSVYYEEKLFF. The chain combines TRBV19 with TRBJ1-4; D gene uncertain. Trimming removed 7 bases from V and 8 bases from J, with 20 bases in between. CDR1 and CDR2 from the germline V gene are LNHDA and SQIVND (reference sequence). This CDR3 spans 15 amino acids.

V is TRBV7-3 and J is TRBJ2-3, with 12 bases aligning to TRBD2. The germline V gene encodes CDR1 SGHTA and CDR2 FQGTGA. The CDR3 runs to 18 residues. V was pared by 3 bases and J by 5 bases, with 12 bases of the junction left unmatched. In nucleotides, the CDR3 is TGTGCCAGCAGCTTGACCCCTCCTAGCGGGGGGGCCCTAGATACGCAGTATTTT. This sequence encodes CASSLTPPSGGALDTQYF. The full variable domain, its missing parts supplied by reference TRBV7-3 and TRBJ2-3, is GAGVSQTPSNKVTEKGKYVELRCDPISGHTALYWYRQSLGQGPEFLIYFQGTGAADDSGLPNDRFFAVRPEGSVSTLKIQRTERGDSAVYLCASSLTPPSGGALDTQYFGPGTRLTVL.

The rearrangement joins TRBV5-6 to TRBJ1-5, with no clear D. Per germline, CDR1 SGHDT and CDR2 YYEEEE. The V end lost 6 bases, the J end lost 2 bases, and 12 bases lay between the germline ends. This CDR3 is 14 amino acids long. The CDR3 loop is CASIPGGCNQPQHF. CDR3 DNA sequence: TGTGCCAGCATCCCGGGCGGGTGCAATCAGCCCCAGCATTTT.

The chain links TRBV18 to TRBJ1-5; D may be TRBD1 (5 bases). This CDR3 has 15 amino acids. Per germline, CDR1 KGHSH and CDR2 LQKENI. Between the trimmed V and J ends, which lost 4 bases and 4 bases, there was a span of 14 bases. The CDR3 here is CASSRSTGSNQPQHF. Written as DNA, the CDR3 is TGTGCCAGCTCACGGTCCACAGGCAGTAATCAGCCCCAGCATTTT.

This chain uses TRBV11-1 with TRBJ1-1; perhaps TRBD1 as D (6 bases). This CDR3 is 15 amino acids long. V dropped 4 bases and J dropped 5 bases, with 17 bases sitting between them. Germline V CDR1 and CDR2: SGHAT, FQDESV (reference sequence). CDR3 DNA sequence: TGTGCCAGCAGCTCAAGAAGGGGGATACGTACTGAAGCTTTCTTT. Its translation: CASSSRRGIRTEAFF.

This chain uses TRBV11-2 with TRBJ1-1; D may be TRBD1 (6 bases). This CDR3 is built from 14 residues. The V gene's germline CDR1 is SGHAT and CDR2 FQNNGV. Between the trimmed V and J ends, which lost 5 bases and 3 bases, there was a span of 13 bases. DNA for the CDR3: TGTGCCAGCAGCCAGGTGGGGGCCGACACTGAAGCTTTCTTT. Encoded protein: CASSQVGADTEAFF. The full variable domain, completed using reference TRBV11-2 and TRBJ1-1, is EAGVAQSPRYKIIEKRQSVAFWCNPISGHATLYWYQQILGQGPKLLIQFQNNGVVDDSQLPKDRFSAERLKGVDSTLKIQPAKLEDSAVYLCASSQVGADTEAFFGQGTRLTVV.